Listed here are 21 T cell receptor beta chains from one sample, sequenced in a study of cytomegalovirus exposure and HLA in healthy donors. The PCR employed 60 Vbeta primers together with 13 Jbeta primers. The assay was immunoSEQ multiplex PCR, and TCRdb's table has in-frame clones only and misses some. This sample's clone table lists more than 95,000 clones. The sample taken for sequencing was PBMCs. These receptors originate from a man aged 35 to 55 in good health and CMV-seronegative.

The rearrangement uses TRBV6-5 and TRBJ1-1; tentative D call: TRBD1 (5 bases). Germline CDR1 and CDR2: MNHEY and SVGAGI. The CDR3 runs to 15 residues. Trimming removed 10 bases at V and 1 base at J, with 19 bases between. CDR3 amino acids: CATWGVMDSNTEAFF. CDR3 bases: TGTGCCACCTGGGGGGTTATGGATTCGAACACTGAAGCTTTCTTT.

The chain is built from TRBV27 and TRBJ2-7; TRBD2 aligns across 8 bases. Germline CDR1 and CDR2: MNHEY and SMNVEV (reference sequence). The CDR3 runs 15 residues. V trimming: 6 bases; J trimming: 0 bases; junction bases outside the gene matches: 7. Here the CDR3 reads CASRYTSGLSYEQYF. CDR3 nucleotides: TGTGCCAGCAGATATACTAGCGGACTCTCCTACGAGCAGTACTTC.

This chain uses TRBV4-3 with TRBJ1-1, with D possibly being TRBD1 (6 bases). CDR1 and CDR2 (germline): LGHNA, YSLEER. The V end was cut by 1 base, the J end by 1 base, with 13 bases between. The CDR3 runs 16 residues. The CDR3 DNA reads TGCGCCAGCAGCCAAGTTTTGGGGACACCGAACACTGAAGCTTTCTTT. Its translation: CASSQVLGTPNTEAFF.

This rearrangement joins TRBV30 to TRBJ1-2; 9 nucleotides line up with TRBD1. Germline V gives CDR1 GTSNPN, CDR2 SVGIG (reference sequence). The CDR3 runs to 17 residues. V was clipped by 6 bases and J by 8 bases; unmatched bases: 22. This CDR3 reads CACPPGTGFIGRVGYTF. The CDR3 bases are TGTGCCTGCCCCCCGGGGACAGGGTTCATCGGGAGAGTGGGCTACACCTTC.

The chain couples TRBV18 to TRBJ2-1; D gene ambiguous. Per germline, CDR1 KGHSH and CDR2 LQKENI. This CDR3 is 14 amino acids long. V shed 8 bases and J shed 0 bases, with 11 bases lying between them. CDR3 in amino acids: CASGEASSYNEQFF. The CDR3 DNA follows: TGTGCCAGCGGCGAGGCGAGCTCCTACAATGAGCAGTTCTTC.

The rearrangement joins TRBV4-3 to TRBJ1-6; 12 nucleotides agree with TRBD1. The trim removed 3 bases at V and 8 bases at J, leaving 11 bases unmatched. Looked up from germline, CDR1 is LGHNA and CDR2 is YSLEER. The CDR3 totals 18 residues. This CDR3 reads CASSHHGTGGDSDSPLHF. For the CDR3, the DNA is TGCGCCAGCAGCCATCACGGGACAGGGGGCGATTCGGATTCACCCCTCCACTTT.

V and J are TRBV14 and TRBJ1-1; 11 bases agree with TRBD1. J was trimmed by 5 bases and V by 4 bases; bases with no gene match: 3. Germline V gene sequence: CDR1 SGHDN, CDR2 FVKESK. CDR3 length: 14 residues. CDR3 nucleotide sequence: TGTGCCAGCAGCCGGACAGGGGGCAGAACTGAAGCTTTCTTT. It specifies CASSRTGGRTEAFF.

The CDR3 nucleotides are TGTGCCAGCAGTGAGTGGAGGGAAGGTTACGAGCAGTACTTC. This translates into CASSEWREGYEQYF. The V and J genes are TRBV6-1 and TRBJ2-7, with D possibly TRBD2 on 6 matching bases. Germline CDR1 reads MNHNS; CDR2 reads SASEGT. CDR3 length: 14 residues. Trimming took off 3 bases at V and 4 bases at J, with 13 bases between the two ends.

This chain uses TRBV5-1 with TRBJ1-4; D is uncertain. This CDR3 spans 12 amino acids. Germline lookup yields CDR1 SGHRS and CDR2 YFSETQ. V was trimmed by 3 bases and J by 8 bases, leaving 8 bases between them. The CDR3: CASSYNGEKLFF. DNA for the CDR3: TGCGCCAGCAGCTATAATGGCGAAAAACTGTTTTTT.

V and J are TRBV10-3 and TRBJ2-1; 9 bases line up with TRBD2. The CDR3 runs to 14 residues. Per the germline V gene, CDR1 is ENHRY and CDR2 is SYGVKD. V lost 7 bases to trimming and J lost 6 bases; unmatched junction nucleotides: 7. In DNA form, the CDR3 reads TGTGCCATCAAGGTCCTAGCGGGGCCCAATGAGCAGTTCTTC. Amino acids: CAIKVLAGPNEQFF.

The chain joins TRBV30 to TRBJ2-1; 7 nucleotides match TRBD1. V lost 2 bases, J lost 4 bases, and 2 bases stayed unmatched. Looked up from germline, CDR1 is GTSNPN and CDR2 is SVGIG (reference sequence). CDR3 length equals 13 residues. In DNA, the CDR3 is TGTGCCTGGAGTCAGGGGGAGTACAATGAGCAGTTCTTC. Translating it yields CAWSQGEYNEQFF.

The V and J genes are TRBV27 and TRBJ1-6; perhaps TRBD1 as D (6 bases). Germline V gene sequence: CDR1 MNHEY, CDR2 SMNVEV (reference sequence). The V end was cut by 2 bases, the J end by 8 bases, with 10 bases between. This CDR3 is built from 14 residues. This CDR3 reads CASSLTTGHSPLHF. DNA for the CDR3: TGTGCCAGCAGTTTAACGACAGGACATTCACCCCTCCACTTT.

The V and J genes are TRBV7-9 and TRBJ1-1; D not certain. Germline loops: CDR1 SEHNR, CDR2 FQNEAQ (reference sequence). This CDR3 region has 14 residues. Trimming left V 1 base short and J 4 bases short, with 10 bases between. For the CDR3, the DNA is TGTGCCAGCAGCTTAGGGAGCGGGATCACTGAAGCTTTCTTT. It encodes CASSLGSGITEAFF.

This CDR3 reads CASSINFFQPQHF. CDR3 DNA sequence: TGTGCCAGTAGTATTAACTTCTTTCAGCCCCAGCATTTT. The V and J genes are TRBV19 and TRBJ1-5; D gene uncertain. The CDR3 runs 13 residues. Germline lookup yields CDR1 LNHDA and CDR2 SQIVND (reference sequence). The V gene lost 3 bases and the J gene lost 6 bases, with 9 bases spanning the gap.

The CDR3 sequence: CASSLAAGGDEQFF. DNA of the CDR3: TGTGCCAGCAGCTTAGCGGCAGGGGGCGATGAGCAGTTCTTC. The chain couples TRBV7-7 to TRBJ2-1, with 8 positions matching TRBD1. The CDR3 has 14 amino acids. CDR1 is SSHAT, CDR2 FNYEAQ, per germline (reference sequence). The V gene end was trimmed by 0 bases and the J gene end by 8 bases; junction bases not matched to a gene: 3.

The chain recombines TRBV11-2 with TRBJ1-2, with unresolved D. The CDR3 runs 12 residues. Germline V gene lookup returns CDR1 SGHAT and CDR2 FQNNGV. V lost 5 bases and J 7 bases, leaving 11 bases between the germline ends. CDR3 coding DNA: TGTGCCAGCAGCACTTCGAGGGTTGGCTACACCTTC. Translating it yields CASSTSRVGYTF.

The chain employs TRBV14 and TRBJ2-1; D is uncertain. The V end was cut by 1 base, the J end by 12 bases, with 10 bases between. This CDR3 comprises 12 residues. Germline lookup yields CDR1 SGHDN and CDR2 FVKESK. CDR3 in amino acids: CASSQGGERQFF. The CDR3 DNA sequence: TGTGCCAGCAGCCAAGGAGGAGAACGGCAGTTCTTC.

In DNA, the CDR3 is TGTGCCAGCAGGCGCCGGTCGGGGGGATCGTTCTACGAGCAGTACTTC. Protein: CASRRRSGGSFYEQYF. The rearrangement joins TRBV11-2 to TRBJ2-7, with TRBD2 matching 7 bases. The CDR3 has 16 amino acids. Germline V gene data show CDR1 as SGHAT and CDR2 as FQNNGV. V lost 6 bases to trimming and J lost 3 bases; unmatched junction nucleotides: 14.

The gene calls are TRBV27 and TRBJ2-3; D may be TRBD1 (6 bases). The CDR3 has 13 amino acids. CDR1 is MNHEY, CDR2 SMNVEV, per germline (reference sequence). Trimming removed 2 bases at V and 7 bases at J, with 10 bases between. The CDR3 loop is CASSLRTVNTQYF. The CDR3 nucleotides read TGTGCCAGCAGTTTACGGACAGTGAATACGCAGTATTTT.

The chain combines TRBV7-9 with TRBJ2-3, with 10 bases matching TRBD1. This CDR3 spans 17 amino acids. The trim removed 2 bases at V and 2 bases at J, leaving 7 bases unmatched. The germline V gene has CDR1 SEHNR and CDR2 FQNEAQ (reference sequence). The CDR3 protein is CASSLPGQGVNTDTQYF. CDR3 sequence (DNA): TGTGCCAGCAGCTTACCCGGACAGGGGGTGAACACAGATACGCAGTATTTT.

This chain uses TRBV7-2 with TRBJ2-5, with a weak D call TRBD2 (6 bases). Trimming shortened V by 2 bases and J by 5 bases, and 15 bases separated the two germline ends. The CDR3 contains 15 residues. CDR1 and CDR2 (germline): SGHTA, FQGNSA. CDR3 region: CASSLFWGVGETQYF. DNA for the CDR3: TGTGCCAGCAGCTTATTCTGGGGGGTTGGGGAGACCCAGTACTTC.